The 12 T cell receptor beta chains below come from one sample, sequenced in a study of blood T cell repertoires in COVID-19 (dated by TCRdb to the early 2020s). The library relied on the immunoSEQ multiplex PCR assay. The table comes from immuneACCESS by way of TCRdb, which keeps in-frame sequences with V and J called. Part of the clones is missing from these tables; in studies checked, under half for an unresolved V gene and the rest for unknown reasons. A total of more than 200,000 clones appear in this sample, around 85% of them only once. The ten biggest clones cover approximately 0.66% of the sample. The sample consisted of peripheral blood. The origin of the receptors is a man between 40 and 49 years old with acute or convalescent COVID-19.

The rearrangement uses TRBV24-1 and TRBJ2-3; a possible D gene is TRBD1 (5 bases). Per the germline V gene, CDR1 is KGHDR and CDR2 is SFDVKD. Between the trimmed V and J ends, which lost 1 base and 4 bases, there was a span of 14 bases. This CDR3 contains 16 residues. In DNA form, the CDR3 reads TGTGCCACCAGTGATTTAGGGGATTTCAGCCCAGATACGCAGTATTTT. Translation gives CATSDLGDFSPDTQYF.

This chain uses TRBV5-1 with TRBJ2-5, with TRBD2 identical over 12 bases. The CDR3 loop spans 15 amino acids. Trimming took 3 bases from V and 5 from J; bases not matched to a gene: 5. Germline V lookup: CDR1 SGHRS, CDR2 YFSETQ. In nucleotides, the CDR3 is TGCGCCAGCAGCTCGCTAGCGGGGGGGTCGGAGACCCAGTACTTC. It yields the protein CASSSLAGGSETQYF.

The chain has TRBV28 and TRBJ2-2, with 9 bases lining up with TRBD1. Germline CDR1 MDHEN, CDR2 SYDVKM. The V gene end was trimmed by 4 bases and the J gene end by 0 bases; junction bases not matched to a gene: 3. The CDR3 consists of 16 residues. The CDR3 nucleotides read TGTGCCAGCAGTTCCACAGGGGGCGCGAACACCGGGGAGCTGTTTTTT. This gives the protein CASSSTGGANTGELFF. Full variable domain (outside the CDR3, taken from reference TRBV28 and TRBJ2-2): DVKVTQSSRYLVKRTGEKVFLECVQDMDHENMFWYRQDPGLGLRLIYFSYDVKMKEKGDIPEGYSVSREKKERFSLILESASTNQTSMYLCASSSTGGANTGELFFGEGSRLTVL.

The rearrangement links TRBV18 to TRBJ1-2; no clear D gene. The CDR3 is 15 amino acids. Germline CDR1 reads KGHSH; CDR2 reads LQKENI. Trimming stripped 5 bases from V and 1 base from J, with 14 bases between. The CDR3 coding sequence is TGTGCCAGCTCAACACAACAGACCAATAACTATGGCTACACCTTC. This translates into CASSTQQTNNYGYTF.

The rearrangement links TRBV18 to TRBJ1-2; unclear D gene. The CDR3 is made up of 14 amino acids. V shed 4 bases and J shed 6 bases, with 15 bases lying between them. CDR1 KGHSH and CDR2 LQKENI come from the germline V gene. In nucleotides, the CDR3 is TGTGCCAGCTCACTACTCCAGAGGGAGAATGGCTACACCTTC. Encoded protein: CASSLLQRENGYTF.

The CDR3 sequence: CASSPTRPGSYNSPLHF. The CDR3 bases are TGTGCCAGCAGCCCCACCCGGCCGGGCTCCTATAATTCACCCCTCCACTTT. The chain joins TRBV7-2 to TRBJ1-6, with no clear D. V gave up 5 bases and J gave up 0 bases, with 14 bases separating them. Germline V lookup: CDR1 SGHTA, CDR2 FQGNSA. The CDR3 has 17 amino acids.

The rearrangement uses TRBV27 and TRBJ2-7; no clear D. Per the germline V gene, CDR1 is MNHEY and CDR2 is SMNVEV (reference sequence). Trimming removed 3 bases from V and 0 bases from J, with 9 bases in between. This CDR3 has 14 residues. The CDR3 spells CASSFRSGSYEQYF. The CDR3 nucleotides are TGTGCCAGCAGTTTTAGATCCGGCTCCTACGAGCAGTACTTC.

V and J are TRBV27 and TRBJ2-3; 9 bases map to TRBD2. From germline, CDR1 is MNHEY and CDR2 SMNVEV (reference sequence). The CDR3 spans 16 residues. J gave up 0 bases and V 5 bases, and 6 bases lay outside the gene matches. CDR3 coding DNA: TGTGCCAGCAGTACCCGACTAGCGGAAAGCACAGATACGCAGTATTTT. Translated, it gives CASSTRLAESTDTQYF.

The chain combines TRBV12-3 or TRBV12-4 with TRBJ1-1, with 11 bases that match TRBD1. Germline trimming cut 6 bases from V and 7 bases from J; bases unmatched to any gene: 4. CDR3 length: 13 amino acids. The CDR3: CASRGTGGGEAFF. Written as DNA, the CDR3 is TGTGCCAGCAGGGGGACAGGGGGTGGTGAAGCTTTCTTT.

The gene calls are TRBV14 and TRBJ2-4; D is possibly TRBD2 (6 bases). The germline CDR1 and CDR2 sequences are SGHDN and FVKESK. CDR3 length equals 16 residues. Trimming pared 4 bases from V and 3 bases from J, leaving 16 bases between. The DNA for the CDR3 is TGTGCCAGCAGCCCAAACTTAGTCGGGGGCAAAAACATTCAGTACTTC. It specifies CASSPNLVGGKNIQYF.

The chain joins TRBV6-5 to TRBJ2-7; 7 bases are a match to TRBD1. Germline CDR1 and CDR2: MNHEY and SVGAGI. V shed 5 bases and J 1 base; nucleotides not matched to a gene: 5. The CDR3 is made up of 14 amino acids. The CDR3 DNA reads as TGTGCCAGCAGTCGACAGGGCCATTCCTACGAGCAGTACTTC. Amino acids: CASSRQGHSYEQYF.

Only one count was recorded for this clone. The genes are TRBV3-1 (or the pseudogene TRBV3-2) and TRBJ1-6; D is undetermined. The length of the CDR3 is 17 residues. V was cut by 0 bases and J by 10 bases, with 19 bases left in between. CDR1 is LGHDT and CDR2 is YNNKEL in the germline V gene (reference sequence). CDR3 protein: CASSQDETSTRGSPLHF. The CDR3 bases are TGTGCCAGCAGCCAAGATGAAACTTCCACCAGAGGCTCACCCCTCCACTTT.